One and the same sample provided the 23 T cell receptor beta chains below, sequenced in a study of technical replicates of blood from a handful of donors. The table came from immunoSEQ multiplex PCR; TCRdb's copy has only in-frame clones and leaves some out. The table has around 76,000 clones, approximately 90% seen once. The sequenced sample was T cells isolated from PBMCs. The receptors originated from a human donor in good health.

The V gene is TRBV7-9, the J gene TRBJ1-1; no reliable D call. The germline V and J ends were trimmed by 1 base and 6 bases, with 9 bases remaining between them. Germline values: CDR1 SEHNR, CDR2 FQNEAQ (reference sequence). CDR3 length equals 13 residues. The CDR3 DNA follows: TGTGCCAGCAGCTTAGAAGACATGGCTGAAGCTTTCTTT. This encodes CASSLEDMAEAFF. The full variable domain, completed using reference TRBV7-9 and TRBJ1-1, is DTGVSQNPRHKITKRGQNVTFRCDPISEHNRLYWYRQTLGQGPEFLTYFQNEAQLEKSRLLSDRFSAERPKGSFSTLEIQRTEQGDSAMYLCASSLEDMAEAFFGQGTRLTVV.

V usage is TRBV6-6 and J usage is TRBJ1-1; perhaps TRBD1 as D (5 bases). Germline V gives CDR1 MNHNY, CDR2 SVGAGI (reference sequence). The V gene lost 0 bases and the J gene lost 8 bases, with 7 bases spanning the gap. This CDR3 region has 12 residues. Here the CDR3 reads CASSYSKGEAFF. The CDR3 nucleotides are TGTGCCAGCAGTTACTCTAAGGGGGAAGCTTTCTTT.

The chain combines TRBV6-4 with TRBJ2-1; 9 bases align to TRBD2. The length of the CDR3 is 15 residues. Germline lookup yields CDR1 MRHNA and CDR2 SNTAGT. Trimming removed 2 bases from V and 8 bases from J; junction bases left unmatched: 7. CDR3 coding DNA: TGTGCCAGCAGTGACGGGTCTAGCGGGATCGATGAGCAGTTCTTC. Amino acid sequence: CASSDGSSGIDEQFF.

The CDR3 nucleotides read TGTGCCAGCAGCTACATAGCGGGGACGAACACCGGGGAGCTGTTTTTT. Protein: CASSYIAGTNTGELFF. This rearrangement joins TRBV7-8 to TRBJ2-2; 8 bases fit TRBD2. Germline CDR1 reads SGHVS; CDR2 reads FQNEAQ. The V and J ends lost 4 bases and 0 bases, in that order; junction bases with no gene match: 4. This CDR3 contains 16 residues.

This CDR3 is CSAFGGGNEQYF. For the CDR3, the DNA is TGCAGCGCCTTCGGGGGAGGCAACGAGCAGTACTTC. The V and J genes are TRBV29-1 and TRBJ2-7; a weak D match, TRBD2 (6 bases). The V gene's germline CDR1 is SQVTM and CDR2 ANQGSEA. This CDR3 comprises 12 residues. V lost 7 bases and J 5 bases, leaving 15 bases between the germline ends.

The J gene is TRBJ2-6, the V gene TRBV7-7; maybe TRBD2 (5 bases). This CDR3 contains 18 residues. V shed 3 bases and J shed 0 bases, with 15 bases lying between them. Germline V CDR1 and CDR2: SSHAT, FNYEAQ (reference sequence). CDR3 sequence reads: CASSFGMYLLSGANVLTF. In nucleotides, the CDR3 is TGTGCCAGCAGCTTCGGGATGTACCTTCTCTCTGGGGCCAACGTCCTGACTTTC.

On this clone: Within the sample, other DNA sequences also encode this same CDR3. The V call is TRBV9, the J call TRBJ2-7; 9 bases fit TRBD1. The V gene's germline CDR1 is SGDLS and CDR2 YYNGEE. The CDR3 extends over 14 amino acids. J was trimmed by 1 base and V by 3 bases; bases with no gene match: 2. In nucleotides, the CDR3 is TGTGCCAGCAGCGAGGGGACAGGGTCCTACGAGCAGTACTTC. Translated, it gives CASSEGTGSYEQYF.

The chain joins TRBV14 to TRBJ2-1; 9 bases align to TRBD1. Germline CDR1 reads SGHDN; CDR2 reads FVKESK. The CDR3 runs 16 residues. Trimming took 4 bases from V and 7 from J; bases not matched to a gene: 11. DNA for the CDR3: TGTGCCAGCAGCCTTGCCGGGACAGGGTGGACGAATGAGCAGTTCTTC. The encoded protein is CASSLAGTGWTNEQFF.

The CDR3 nucleotides read TGTGCCAGCAGCCCCGACCCGGGACTAGGCCAGTATTTT. Its protein product is CASSPDPGLGQYF. The chain employs TRBV11-2 and TRBJ2-3; 8 positions match TRBD2. V dropped 5 bases and J dropped 12; count of bases not matched to a gene: 10. The germline CDR1 and CDR2 sequences are SGHAT and FQNNGV. The CDR3 contains 13 residues. Full variable domain (rest looked up from reference TRBV11-2 and TRBJ2-3): EAGVAQSPRYKIIEKRQSVAFWCNPISGHATLYWYQQILGQGPKLLIQFQNNGVVDDSQLPKDRFSAERLKGVDSTLKIQPAKLEDSAVYLCASSPDPGLGQYFGPGTRLTVL.

The V call is TRBV29-1, the J call TRBJ1-1; D is undetermined. With 3 bases removed from V and 8 bases from J, the gap between germline ends came to 7 bases. The germline V gene has CDR1 SQVTM and CDR2 ANQGSEA. The CDR3 covers 10 residues. In DNA, the CDR3 is TGCAGCGTTGAGAAAAGCGAAGCTTTCTTT. This gives the protein CSVEKSEAFF.

J is TRBJ1-1 and V is TRBV7-7; D may be TRBD1 (5 bases). There are 17 residues in the CDR3. In germline, CDR1 is SSHAT, CDR2 FNYEAQ (reference sequence). CDR3 protein: CATTQLEAPVGAREAFF. CDR3 in DNA: TGTGCTACTACACAGCTAGAAGCACCGGTAGGGGCTCGTGAAGCTTTCTTT.

The CDR3 sequence: CASSFHPGQGAREQYF. The CDR3 DNA follows: TGCGCCAGCAGCTTTCATCCGGGACAGGGGGCGCGCGAGCAGTACTTC. V usage is TRBV5-1 and J usage is TRBJ2-7, with TRBD1 matching over 12 bases. J gave up 6 bases and V 2 bases, and 9 bases lay outside the gene matches. CDR3 length equals 16 residues. Germline V lookup: CDR1 SGHRS, CDR2 YFSETQ.

J is TRBJ2-7 and V is TRBV6-5; possible D gene TRBD1, 6 bases. Germline lookup yields CDR1 MNHEY and CDR2 SVGAGI. Deletions cut 0 bases from V and 0 bases from J, with 12 bases between. The CDR3 loop spans 16 amino acids. The CDR3 DNA is TGTGCCAGCAGTTACTCGGCAGGGGACGGCTCCTACGAGCAGTACTTC. Its protein product is CASSYSAGDGSYEQYF.

The V and J genes are TRBV2 and TRBJ2-6, with 8 bases lining up with TRBD1. Germline V gives CDR1 SNHLY, CDR2 FYNNEI. Losses at the gene ends were 6 bases for V and 2 bases for J; bases not matched to a gene: 0. This CDR3 comprises 14 residues. Written as DNA, the CDR3 is TGTGCCAGCAGGGACAGGGCTGGGGCCAACGTCCTGACTTTC. This encodes CASRDRAGANVLTF. The whole variable domain, filled in from reference TRBV2 and TRBJ2-6, reads EPEVTQTPSHQVTQMGQEVILRCVPISNHLYFYWYRQILGQKVEFLVSFYNNEISEKSEIFDDQFSVERPDGSNFTLKIRSTKLEDSAMYFCASRDRAGANVLTFGAGSRLTVL.

The chain combines TRBV4-1 with TRBJ1-1; unclear D gene. Germline CDR1 reads MGHRA; CDR2 reads YSYEKL. The CDR3 is 15 residues long. Trimming pared 4 bases from V and 3 bases from J, leaving 15 bases between. The CDR3 reads CASSPHLFGDTEAFF. CDR3 nucleotides: TGCGCCAGCAGCCCACACCTATTCGGGGACACTGAAGCTTTCTTT.

This rearrangement joins TRBV19 to TRBJ2-2; 8 positions match TRBD1. The length of the CDR3 is 16 residues. Germline lookup yields CDR1 LNHDA and CDR2 SQIVND (reference sequence). V was pared by 3 bases and J by 4 bases, with 7 bases of the junction left unmatched. The CDR3 sequence: CASSMGQGAITGELFF. Here the CDR3 DNA reads TGTGCCAGTAGTATGGGGCAGGGGGCCATCACCGGGGAGCTGTTTTTT. Combining the CDR3 with reference TRBV19 and TRBJ2-2 gives the whole variable domain DGGITQSPKYLFRKEGQNVTLSCEQNLNHDAMYWYRQDPGQGLRLIYYSQIVNDFQKGDIAEGYSVSREKKESFPLTVTSAQKNPTAFYLCASSMGQGAITGELFFGEGSRLTVL.

This chain connects TRBV25-1 to TRBJ1-2, with 8 nucleotides matching TRBD1. The CDR3 extends over 11 amino acids. V lost 8 bases and J lost 8; bases outside the gene matches: 4. The germline V gene has CDR1 MGHDK and CDR2 SYGVNS. This chain's CDR3 is CASLTGEGYTF. CDR3 bases: TGTGCCAGCCTGACAGGGGAGGGCTACACCTTC.

This chain connects TRBV6-6 to TRBJ1-1; a possible D gene is TRBD1 (6 bases). The CDR3 consists of 11 residues. Germline loops: CDR1 MNHNY, CDR2 SVGAGI (reference sequence). Trimming pared 2 bases from V and 10 bases from J, leaving 8 bases between. The CDR3 loop is CASSYGGVAFF. CDR3 in DNA: TGTGCCAGCAGTTACGGGGGCGTAGCTTTCTTT.

The chain uses TRBV19 and TRBJ2-3; 8 nucleotides align to TRBD2. Trimming at V came to 5 bases and at J to 5 bases, leaving 6 bases not matched to a gene. The germline CDR1 and CDR2 sequences are LNHDA and SQIVND (reference sequence). This CDR3 region has 14 residues. CDR3 loop: CASSDRGGEDTQYF. CDR3 nucleotides: TGTGCCAGTAGTGACCGGGGGGGCGAAGATACGCAGTATTTT.

The CDR3 region has the DNA TGTGCCAGCAGACAGGGTATTTATGAAAAACTGTTTTTT. Translation: CASRQGIYEKLFF. The rearrangement links TRBV28 to TRBJ1-4; possibly TRBD1 for D (6 bases). The germline gives CDR1 MDHEN, CDR2 SYDVKM. Between the trimmed V and J ends, which lost 6 bases and 6 bases, there was a span of 11 bases. There are 13 residues in the CDR3.

This sequence joins TRBV4-1 and TRBJ2-2; TRBD1 agrees at 8 bases. With 7 bases clipped from V and 3 bases from J, the junction kept 7 bases outside the gene matches. The CDR3 extends over 15 amino acids. Per the germline V gene, CDR1 is MGHRA and CDR2 is YSYEKL. CDR3 coding DNA: TGCGCCAGCACGCAGGGGGCGTCGTACACCGGGGAGCTGTTTTTT. Encoded protein: CASTQGASYTGELFF.

V gene TRBV5-4 combines with J gene TRBJ1-2; 7 nucleotides agree with TRBD1. The CDR3 runs to 15 residues. Trimming removed 5 bases from V and 5 bases from J; junction bases left unmatched: 12. Germline V gives CDR1 SGHNT, CDR2 YYREEE (reference sequence). The CDR3 region has the DNA TGTGCCAGCAGAAGACTTGCCGACAGGGAATATGGCTACACCTTC. It specifies CASRRLADREYGYTF.

The chain is built from TRBV5-4 and TRBJ2-7; D is perhaps TRBD1 (6 bases). Germline V gene data show CDR1 as SGHNT and CDR2 as YYREEE (reference sequence). Trimming took 0 bases from V and 0 from J, leaving 13 bases between them. This CDR3 is built from 16 residues. In DNA, the CDR3 is TGTGCCAGCAGCTTGGCCCTCGGACAGAGCTCCTACGAGCAGTACTTC. It encodes CASSLALGQSSYEQYF. The variable domain in full, with the rest retrieved from reference TRBV5-4 and TRBJ2-7, is ETGVTQSPTHLIKTRGQQVTLRCSSQSGHNTVSWYQQALGQGPQFIFQYYREEENGRGNFPPRFSGLQFPNYSSELNVNALELDDSALYLCASSLALGQSSYEQYFGPGTRLTVT.